What follows is one T cell receptor beta chain and its context. As yet, its antigen is unknown. Template switching added a universal primer site, and cDNA bore unique molecular identifiers. TCRdb itself ran the 5' RACE reads through MiXCR, one entry per CDR3 protein. The sample lists around 450,000 distinct CDR3 sequences, around 14% occurring once. This sample was taken from a study of identical twins. Study results and caveats: Conclusions relied on cross-sectional statistical analysis, not following the same donors.

CDR3 length equals 17 residues. Germline values: CDR1 LNHDA, CDR2 SQIVND (reference sequence). V lost 0 bases to trimming and J lost 5 bases; unmatched junction nucleotides: 9. A further study also used this sample, focusing on yellow fever vaccine responses in identical twins.

The sample consisted of CD4+ T cells sorted from blood. This TCR derives from a woman aged 18-30 years in good health. The chain uses TRBV19 and TRBJ2-2, with 7 positions matching TRBD2. The CDR3 region has the DNA TGTGCCAGTAGTATAGAGGACTCGGGACTACCTACCGGGGAGCTGTTTTTT. Translation: CASSIEDSGLPTGELFF.